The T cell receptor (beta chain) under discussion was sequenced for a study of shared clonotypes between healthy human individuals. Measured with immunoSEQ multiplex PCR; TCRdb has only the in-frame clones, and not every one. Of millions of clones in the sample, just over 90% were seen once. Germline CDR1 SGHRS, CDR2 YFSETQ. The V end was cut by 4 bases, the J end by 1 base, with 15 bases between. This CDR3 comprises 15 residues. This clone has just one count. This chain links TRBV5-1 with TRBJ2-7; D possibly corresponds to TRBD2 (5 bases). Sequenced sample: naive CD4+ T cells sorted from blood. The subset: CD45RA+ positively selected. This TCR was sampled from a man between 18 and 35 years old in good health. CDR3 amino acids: CASSGRIPGSYEQYF. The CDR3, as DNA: TGCGCCAGCAGCGGACGGATCCCGGGATCCTACGAGCAGTACTTC.